These 2 T cell receptor beta chains were all obtained from the same sample, sequenced in a study of CD8+ T cells in alopecia areata. cDNA prepared by RNA extraction and subsequent reverse transcription served as the template for sequencing. Libraries were prepared by immunoSEQ multiplex PCR; TCRdb keeps only in-frame clonotypes and omits some of them. The sample gives 130,000 to 150,000 clones, approximately 50% of which show up once; more than 0.95% is in the top ten. Source: CD4+ T cells sorted from blood, taken at week 0. The receptors shown here come from a human donor with alopecia areata.

The V and J genes are TRBV7-2 and TRBJ2-3, with 7 positions matching TRBD2. The CDR3 is made up of 17 amino acids. Per germline, CDR1 SGHTA and CDR2 FQGNSA. Germline trimming cut 3 bases from V and 6 bases from J; bases unmatched to any gene: 15. CDR3 loop: CASSFTSLARELDTQYF. In nucleotides, the CDR3 is TGTGCCAGCAGCTTTACCTCACTAGCGAGGGAATTGGATACGCAGTATTTT.

This chain uses TRBV11-3 with TRBJ2-7; TRBD2 matches at 7 bases. V shed 3 bases and J 1 base; nucleotides not matched to a gene: 12. CDR3 length: 17 residues. Germline assignment: CDR1 SGHNT and CDR2 YENEEA. The CDR3 DNA sequence: TGTGCCAGCAGCTTCCATCTCTGGGCGGGAGAATCCTACGAGCAGTACTTC. Translated, it gives CASSFHLWAGESYEQYF.